Listed below are T cell receptor beta chains from one sample, sequenced in a study of PD-1 blockade in mismatch repair-deficient tumors. The assay was immunoSEQ multiplex PCR, and TCRdb's table has in-frame clones only and misses some. The data contain 25,000 to 30,000 clones, approximately 88% of them singletons. This material consisted of PBMCs, taken before pembrolizumab treatment. The receptors shown here come from an adult with mismatch repair-deficient cancer. Both conserved end residues are part of each CDR3. D genes are given only for firm matches. The size field is filled for only some rows; it gives once, few, many or a size class.

v_call	clone_size	j_call	d_call	cdr3_nt	cdr3_aa
TRBV9	-	TRBJ1-2	TRBD1	TGTGCCAGCAGCCCCCAGTCCCCCGGGACAGGAGGAGGCTACACCTTC	CASSPQSPGTGGGYTF
TRBV23-1	once	TRBJ2-1	TRBD2	TGCGCCAGCAGTAAGGACCCCGGGACTAGGTCCTACAATGAGCAGTTCTTC	CASSKDPGTRSYNEQFF
TRBV12-5	-	TRBJ2-1	-	TGTGCTAGTGGTCCCCGGCCCCCTACAGGGGAGGTTAGTCATGAGCAGTTCTTC	CASGPRPPTGEVSHEQFF
TRBV11-3	-	TRBJ2-5	TRBD2	TGTGCCAGCAGCTTAGGAGGCGGGAGAGAGACCCAGTACTTC	CASSLGGGRETQYF
TRBV7-3	few	TRBJ2-7	TRBD2	TGTGCCAGCAGCTACGGGGTTCGCGGGAGAGATTACGAGCAGTACTTC	CASSYGVRGRDYEQYF
TRBV6-5	few	TRBJ2-7	-	TGTGCCAGCAGTTATGGTAGCGAGCAGTACTTC	CASSYGSEQYF
TRBV7-6	-	TRBJ2-7	TRBD1	TGTGCCAGCAGCCTAGAGGACAGGCCTAAATACGAGCAGTACTTC	CASSLEDRPKYEQYF
TRBV28	-	TRBJ1-1	-	TGTGCCAGCAGTTCACAGAGTGGAAAGCCGAACACTGAAGCTTTCTTT	CASSSQSGKPNTEAFF
TRBV28	-	TRBJ2-7	TRBD2	TGTGCCAGCACTAGCGGCTACGAGCAGTACTTC	CASTSGYEQYF
TRBV27	-	TRBJ1-4	TRBD1	TGTGCCAGCAGTTTTGACAGGGAAGTTCGGGAAAAACTGTTTTTT	CASSFDREVREKLFF